Following are 22 T cell receptor beta chains from one sample sequenced in a study of shared clonotypes between healthy human individuals. Assay used: immunoSEQ multiplex PCR; TCRdb lists only in-frame clones, some missing. Counted here are roughly 2 million clones, 85% to 95% occurring once; the ten biggest clones make up more than 0.1%. What was sequenced was naive CD4+ T cells sorted from blood. Subset described: CD45RA+ positively selected. These TCRs come from a man aged 18 to 30 in good health.

Details on this clone: Different DNA sequences within this sample yield the same CDR3. The J gene is TRBJ1-1, the V gene TRBV9; D remains unclear. Germline V gives CDR1 SGDLS, CDR2 YYNGEE. This CDR3 is built from 13 residues. V lost 0 bases and J lost 5, with 8 bases in between. For the CDR3, the DNA is TGTGCCAGCAGCGTAGACCTGGGGACTGAAGCTTTCTTT. As protein: CASSVDLGTEAFF.

In this sample, this clone turned up once. The J gene is TRBJ1-2, the V gene TRBV7-9, with TRBD1 matching 7 bases. The CDR3 has 17 residues. CDR1 SEHNR and CDR2 FQNEAQ come from the germline V gene (reference sequence). The ends lost 0 bases at V and 7 bases at J; junction bases unmatched: 14. CDR3 sequence reads: CASSLALGWTGPFGYTF. The DNA for the CDR3 is TGTGCCAGCAGCTTAGCGCTCGGTTGGACAGGTCCCTTTGGCTACACCTTC.

This chain links TRBV6-5 with TRBJ1-6; 7 bases fit TRBD1. Germline trimming cut 6 bases from V and 7 bases from J; bases unmatched to any gene: 3. The CDR3 loop spans 13 amino acids. Germline-derived CDR1 and CDR2 are MNHEY and SVGAGI. CDR3 nucleotide sequence: TGTGCCAGCAGCCCGGGACAGAATTCACCCCTCCACTTT. This gives the protein CASSPGQNSPLHF.

Comment on this clone: The sample carries other DNA sequences with the same CDR3. The chain links TRBV6-1 to TRBJ1-1; TRBD1 is a possible D gene (6 bases). V dropped 4 bases and J dropped 5 bases, with 14 bases sitting between them. The germline V gene encodes CDR1 MNHNS and CDR2 SASEGT. CDR3 length: 14 residues. Written as DNA, the CDR3 is TGTGCCAGCAGTGGTGGGGGGCGCGGGACTGAAGCTTTCTTT. Its protein is CASSGGGRGTEAFF.

The gene calls are TRBV10-1 and TRBJ2-3; no definite D call. The CDR3 covers 13 residues. Germline V gives CDR1 WNHNN, CDR2 SYGVQD (reference sequence). Trimming cost V 5 bases and J 2 bases, with 8 bases left between them. The CDR3, as DNA: TGCGCCAGCAGTTTGAGAGACACAGATACGCAGTATTTT. Amino acid sequence: CASSLRDTDTQYF.

In this sample, this clone turned up a few times. V is TRBV15 and J is TRBJ2-2; D not resolved. This CDR3 has 10 amino acids. CDR1 is LNHNV and CDR2 is YYDKDF in the germline V gene (reference sequence). Between the trimmed V and J ends, which lost 7 bases and 7 bases, there was a span of 4 bases. The CDR3 loop is CATKLGELFF. The CDR3 nucleotides read TGTGCCACCAAGCTCGGGGAGCTGTTTTTT.

The gene calls are TRBV4-3 and TRBJ2-1; no clear D gene. The ends were cut back, 1 base at V and 0 bases at J, with 13 bases in the middle. Germline CDR1 is LGHNA and CDR2 is YSLEER. This CDR3 is built from 17 residues. CDR3 protein: CASSQVGTASSYNEQFF. The CDR3, as DNA: TGCGCCAGCAGCCAAGTCGGAACCGCGAGCTCCTACAATGAGCAGTTCTTC.

The rearrangement joins TRBV5-1 to TRBJ2-5; tentatively, D is TRBD1 (6 bases). V lost 0 bases, J lost 7 bases, and 16 bases lay in between. There are 15 residues in the CDR3. Looked up from germline, CDR1 is SGHRS and CDR2 is YFSETQ. As DNA, the CDR3 is TGCGCCAGCAGCTTGGAACAGGGAGCTTTAGGGACCCAGTACTTC. This translates into CASSLEQGALGTQYF.

The chain uses TRBV5-6 and TRBJ1-5, with TRBD1 as a possible D gene (6 bases). The CDR3 spans 18 residues. Germline values: CDR1 SGHDT, CDR2 YYEEEE. The V end was cut by 1 base, the J end by 0 bases, with 17 bases between. The CDR3 reads CASSLRSNRDYSNQPQHF. The CDR3 DNA follows: TGTGCCAGCAGCTTGAGGTCTAACAGGGACTATAGCAATCAGCCCCAGCATTTT.

This chain's CDR3 is CSVISTGTSNYGYTF. For the CDR3, the DNA is TGCAGCGTTATAAGCACTGGGACGTCCAACTATGGCTACACCTTC. This chain joins TRBV29-1 and TRBJ1-2, with D possibly being TRBD1 (5 bases). Germline CDR1 SQVTM, CDR2 ANQGSEA. The V and J ends lost 5 bases and 2 bases respectively, with 18 bases between them. The CDR3 sequence is 15 residues long. The complete variable domain, with remaining parts taken from reference TRBV29-1 and TRBJ1-2, reads SAVISQKPSRDICQRGTSLTIQCQVDSQVTMMFWYRQQPGQSLTLIATANQGSEATYESGFVIDKFPISRPNLTFSTLTVSNMSPEDSSIYLCSVISTGTSNYGYTFGSGTRLTVV.

Comment on this clone: The sample carries other DNA sequences with the same CDR3. The CDR3 nucleotides read TGTGCCATCAGTGAGACCACCGGCAATGAGCAGTTCTTC. Translation: CAISETTGNEQFF. This sequence joins TRBV10-3 and TRBJ2-1, with D unresolved. The CDR3 covers 13 residues. Looked up from germline, CDR1 is ENHRY and CDR2 is SYGVKD. Trimming took 2 bases from V and 6 from J, leaving 8 bases between them.

This chain connects TRBV7-2 to TRBJ2-1; D perhaps matches TRBD2 (7 bases). Trimming shortened V by 7 bases and J by 3 bases, and 19 bases separated the two germline ends. The CDR3 contains 16 residues. The V gene's germline CDR1 is SGHTA and CDR2 FQGNSA. The CDR3 protein is CASTPGERGGYNEQFF. The CDR3 DNA follows: TGTGCCAGCACCCCAGGGGAGCGGGGAGGCTACAATGAGCAGTTCTTC. The whole variable domain, filled in from reference TRBV7-2 and TRBJ2-1, reads GAGVSQSPSNKVTEKGKDVELRCDPISGHTALYWYRQSLGQGLEFLIYFQGNSAPDKSGLPSDRFSAERTGGSVSTLTIQRTQQEDSAVYLCASTPGERGGYNEQFFGPGTRLTVL.

J is TRBJ2-3 and V is TRBV5-4, with TRBD2 matching over 9 bases. Per the germline V gene, CDR1 is SGHNT and CDR2 is YYREEE (reference sequence). The CDR3 loop spans 16 amino acids. Trimming removed 4 bases from V and 7 bases from J; junction bases left unmatched: 13. In DNA, the CDR3 is TGTGCCAGCAGCCAATTCCAGGGGCTAGCGGGGAATACGCAGTATTTT. It codes for CASSQFQGLAGNTQYF.

The chain is built from TRBV7-6 and TRBJ2-5; D might be TRBD2 (5 bases). The V end lost 4 bases, the J end lost 3 bases, and 9 bases lay between the germline ends. CDR1 and CDR2 from the germline V gene are SGHVS and FNYEAQ. The CDR3 is 13 amino acids. The CDR3 protein is CASSSPGKETQYF. The CDR3 DNA reads as TGTGCCAGCAGCTCTCCGGGGAAAGAGACCCAGTACTTC.

This rearrangement joins TRBV6-1 to TRBJ2-7, with 14 bases fitting TRBD2. The CDR3 runs to 15 residues. After removal of 7 bases from V and 6 bases from J, the junction contained 8 bases not matched to a gene. Germline V gene sequence: CDR1 MNHNS, CDR2 SASEGT. CDR3 in DNA: TGTGCCAGCACCCTAGGACTAGCGGGGGGCTCCGAGCAGTACTTC. Protein: CASTLGLAGGSEQYF.

V usage is TRBV30 and J usage is TRBJ2-6; D is perhaps TRBD1 (5 bases). V was trimmed by 4 bases and J by 2 bases, leaving 12 bases between them. The CDR3 is made up of 15 amino acids. The germline V gene encodes CDR1 GTSNPN and CDR2 SVGIG (reference sequence). The CDR3 sequence: CAWKKKGPGANVLTF. The DNA of the CDR3 is TGTGCCTGGAAGAAAAAGGGGCCTGGGGCCAACGTCCTGACTTTC.

The chain links TRBV19 to TRBJ2-7; D is possibly TRBD1 (6 bases). The V gene lost 3 bases and the J gene lost 2 bases, with 11 bases spanning the gap. Germline V gene sequence: CDR1 LNHDA, CDR2 SQIVND (reference sequence). The CDR3 has 14 residues. For the CDR3, the DNA is TGTGCCAGTAGTATGCGACAGGCCCCCTACGAGCAGTACTTC. Its translation: CASSMRQAPYEQYF.

This chain connects TRBV18 to TRBJ1-1, with D uncertain. V was clipped by 2 bases and J by 2 bases, with 9 bases between them. CDR3 length: 14 amino acids. The germline V gene encodes CDR1 KGHSH and CDR2 LQKENI. The CDR3 nucleotides are TGTGCCAGCTCACCAGTGTTGGGAAACACTGAAGCTTTCTTT. Protein sequence: CASSPVLGNTEAFF.

This clone is a singleton in its sample. The chain carries TRBV29-1 and TRBJ2-3, with D possibly matching TRBD2 (7 bases). The CDR3 extends over 14 amino acids. V lost 3 bases and J 3 bases, leaving 13 bases between the germline ends. Germline assignment: CDR1 SQVTM and CDR2 ANQGSEA. CDR3 in amino acids: CSVDSGGRTDTQYF. The CDR3 nucleotides read TGCAGCGTTGACTCGGGGGGCCGGACAGATACGCAGTATTTT.

V is TRBV11-2 and J is TRBJ1-1; D may be TRBD1 (5 bases). Germline assignment: CDR1 SGHAT and CDR2 FQNNGV. V was trimmed by 6 bases and J by 7 bases, leaving 18 bases between them. The CDR3 is 14 residues long. CDR3 DNA: TGTGCCAGCAGTCTAGTAGGAGGGGCAGGTGAAGCTTTCTTT. Protein: CASSLVGGAGEAFF.

The gene calls are TRBV11-2 and TRBJ2-7; D is perhaps TRBD2 (5 bases). CDR3 length equals 16 residues. Trimming cost V 1 base and J 5 bases, with 18 bases left between them. Germline lookup yields CDR1 SGHAT and CDR2 FQNNGV. In nucleotides, the CDR3 is TGTGCCAGCAGCTTAGCGGGATTCGGTGTCCCGGACGAGCAGTACTTC. Its translation: CASSLAGFGVPDEQYF.

This CDR3 reads CASRIGTGGTGELFF. The CDR3 DNA is TGCGCCAGCAGAATTGGGACAGGGGGCACCGGGGAGCTGTTTTTT. V is TRBV5-1 and J is TRBJ2-2, with 11 bases lining up with TRBD1. V lost 5 bases, J lost 4 bases, and 4 bases stayed unmatched. CDR3 length: 15 residues. Per the germline V gene, CDR1 is SGHRS and CDR2 is YFSETQ.